This T cell receptor (beta chain) emerged from a study of T-cell reconstitution after alpha-beta-depleted transplantation in children. The CDR3 spans 13 residues. J was trimmed by 13 bases and V by 1 base; bases with no gene match: 7. This clonotype came up a few times. A library of TCRbeta sequences, prepared with unique molecular identifiers, was generated. TCRdb used MiXCR to reprocess the PCR reads, holding one entry per CDR3 protein. This table has about 270,000 distinct CDR3 sequences, 9.9% appearing once. The chain has TRBV12-3 or TRBV12-4 and TRBJ2-4, with 7 bases that match TRBD1. The sequenced sample was PBMCs from the stem cell graft donor, obtained from the stem cell graft. The source of this sequence is a human donor who donated a stem cell graft to a child with SCID. The CDR3 region has the DNA TGTGCCAGCAGTTTAGGGGTGAAGACAGGGCAGTACTTC. Amino acids: CASSLGVKTGQYF.